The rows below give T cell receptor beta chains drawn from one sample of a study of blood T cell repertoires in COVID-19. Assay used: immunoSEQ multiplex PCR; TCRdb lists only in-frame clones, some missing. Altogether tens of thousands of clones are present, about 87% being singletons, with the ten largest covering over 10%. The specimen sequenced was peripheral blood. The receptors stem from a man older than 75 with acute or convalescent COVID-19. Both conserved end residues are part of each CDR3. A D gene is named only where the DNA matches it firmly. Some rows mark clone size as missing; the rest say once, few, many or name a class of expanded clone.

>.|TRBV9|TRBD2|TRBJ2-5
TGTGCCAGCAGCGTAGTTAGCGGGGGTCAAGAGACCCAGTACTTC
CASSVVSGGQETQYF
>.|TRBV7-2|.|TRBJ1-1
TGTGCCAGCAGCCCACTTCTGTACACTGAAGCTTTCTTT
CASSPLLYTEAFF
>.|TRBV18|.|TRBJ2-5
TGTGCCAGCTCACCGCCCACAGGGAGGGCAGAGACCCAGTACTTC
CASSPPTGRAETQYF
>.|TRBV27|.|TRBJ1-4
TGTGCCAGCAGTTTACTTCCCCTTAGGGGACTAGGTCTTACTGAAAAACTGTTTTTT
CASSLLPLRGLGLTEKLFF
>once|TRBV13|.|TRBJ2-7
TGTGCCAGCAGCTTCGGACTCTACGAGCAGTACTTC
CASSFGLYEQYF
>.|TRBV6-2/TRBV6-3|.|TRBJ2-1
TGTGCCAGCAGCCCAGTGGGGGGTCTCTACAATGAGCAGTTCTTC
CASSPVGGLYNEQFF
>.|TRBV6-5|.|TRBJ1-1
TGTGCCAGCAGTTACGAGCGAAACACTGAAGCTTTCTTT
CASSYERNTEAFF
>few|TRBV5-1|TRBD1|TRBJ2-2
TGCGCCAGCAGGTTTCAGGGGGACGCCGGGGAGCTGTTTTTT
CASRFQGDAGELFF
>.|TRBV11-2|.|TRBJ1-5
TGTGCCAGCAGCTTTCTCCCGAATCAGCCCCAGCATTTT
CASSFLPNQPQHF
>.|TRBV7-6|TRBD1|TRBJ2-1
TGTGCCAGCAGCCCAGGGGGCGGCCCGTACAATGAGCAGTTCTTC
CASSPGGGPYNEQFF
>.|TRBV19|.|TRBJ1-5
TGTGCCAGTAGTATGAGCCCCAATCAGCCCCAGCATTTT
CASSMSPNQPQHF
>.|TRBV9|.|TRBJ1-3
TGTGCCAGCAGCCCGTGGGGGGGTTTCGGAAACACCATATATTTT
CASSPWGGFGNTIYF
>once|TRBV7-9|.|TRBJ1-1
TGTGCCAGCAGCCTTCCTGGTCGCGTCACTGAAGCTTTCTTT
CASSLPGRVTEAFF
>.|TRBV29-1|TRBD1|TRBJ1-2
TGCAGCGTTGAAGGTCCAGGGGGAAACTATGGCTACACCTTC
CSVEGPGGNYGYTF
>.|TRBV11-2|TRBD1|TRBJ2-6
TGTGCCAGCAGCTTATATGGACAGGTAACCTCTGGGGCCAACGTCCTGACTTTC
CASSLYGQVTSGANVLTF
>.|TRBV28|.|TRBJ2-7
TGTGCCAGCAGTTCCAACGGATGGAGGGGTAGGTACTTC
CASSSNGWRGRYF
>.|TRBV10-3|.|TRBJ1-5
TGTGCCATCAGTGAGTCCCAGACAGGCTCCTTGGGGCCCCAGCATTTT
CAISESQTGSLGPQHF
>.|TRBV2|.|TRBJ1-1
TGTGCCAGCACAGGGGCCATGAACACTGAAGCTTTCTTT
CASTGAMNTEAFF
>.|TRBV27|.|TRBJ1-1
TGTGCCAGCAGTAAGCGAATGAACACTGAAGCTTTCTTT
CASSKRMNTEAFF
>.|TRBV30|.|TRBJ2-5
TGTGCCTGGGCACGGGGGTGGGAGACCCAGTACTTC
CAWARGWETQYF
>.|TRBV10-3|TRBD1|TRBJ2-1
TGTGCCATCAGCCCCCGACAGGGGGCGAATGAGCAGTTCTTC
CAISPRQGANEQFF
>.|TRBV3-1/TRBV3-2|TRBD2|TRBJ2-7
TGTGCCAGCAGCCGCGGGACGGGGGGTACCTACGAGCAGTACTTC
CASSRGTGGTYEQYF
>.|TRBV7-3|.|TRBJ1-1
TGTGCCAGCAGCTTAACAGCGAACACTGAAGCTTTCTTT
CASSLTANTEAFF
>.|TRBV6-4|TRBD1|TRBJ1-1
TGTGCCAGCAGTGAACAGGGGACCCCGTTCTCTGAAGCTTTCTTT
CASSEQGTPFSEAFF
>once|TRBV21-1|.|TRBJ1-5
TGTGCCAGCAGCAAAGGCCTTGGGCAGGGCAATCAGCCCCAGCATTTT
CASSKGLGQGNQPQHF
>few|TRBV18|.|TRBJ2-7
TGTGCCAGCTCACCACTAGCGAGGGACGAGCAGTACTTC
CASSPLARDEQYF
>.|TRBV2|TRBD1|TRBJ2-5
TGTGCCAGCAGACGGGACAGGGGAGGACAAGAGACCCAGTACTTC
CASRRDRGGQETQYF
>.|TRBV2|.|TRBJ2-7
TGTGCCAGCACCCGAACGGGGGTCGGTCGCTCCTACGAGCAGTACTTC
CASTRTGVGRSYEQYF
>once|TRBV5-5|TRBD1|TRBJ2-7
TGTGCCAGCAGTTCCGGGACAGGACCCTCCTACGAGCAGTACTTC
CASSSGTGPSYEQYF
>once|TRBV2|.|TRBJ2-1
TGTGCCAGCAGTGAAGAACAACCTTCCTACAATGAGCAGTTCTTC
CASSEEQPSYNEQFF
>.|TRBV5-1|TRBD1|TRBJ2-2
TGCGCCAGCAGCAGGACAGGGGAGTCCGGGGAGCTGTTTTTT
CASSRTGESGELFF
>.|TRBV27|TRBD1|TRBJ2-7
TGTGCCAGCAGTCCGAGGACAGGCTACGAGCAGTACTTC
CASSPRTGYEQYF
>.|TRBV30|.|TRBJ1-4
TGTGCCTGGAGTGCCAGTAGGGGAAGAGGTGAAAAACTGTTTTTT
CAWSASRGRGEKLFF
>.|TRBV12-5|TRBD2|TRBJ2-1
TGTGCTAGTGGTTCGATCTCGACTAGCGGGATCTACAATGAGCAGTTCTTC
CASGSISTSGIYNEQFF
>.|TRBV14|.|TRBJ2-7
TGTGCCAGCAGCCAATTAGGCGGGCCAGTCTACGAGCAGTACTTC
CASSQLGGPVYEQYF
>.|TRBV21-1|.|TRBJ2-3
TGTGCCAGCAGCCCCAGCCAGGACAGGCCGAGCACAGATACGCAGTATTTT
CASSPSQDRPSTDTQYF
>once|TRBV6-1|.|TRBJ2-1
TGTGCCAGCAGTGAAGCTTCACAGTACAATGAGCAGTTCTTC
CASSEASQYNEQFF
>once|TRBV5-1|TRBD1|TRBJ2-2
TGCGCCAGCAGCATACAACAGGGGGTAGCCGGGGAGCTGTTTTTT
CASSIQQGVAGELFF
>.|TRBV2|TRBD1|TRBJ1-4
TGTGCCAGCAGTGAGAGGACAGGGAATGAAAAACTGTTTTTT
CASSERTGNEKLFF
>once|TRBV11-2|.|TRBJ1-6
TGTGCCAGCAGCTTTCGAGGGAGGAATTCACCCCTCCACTTT
CASSFRGRNSPLHF
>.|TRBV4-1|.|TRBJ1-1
TGCGCCAGCAGCCCCGAGCGGAGGGTGACTGAAGCTTTCTTT
CASSPERRVTEAFF
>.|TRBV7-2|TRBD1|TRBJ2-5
TGTGCCAGCAGCGGTCTGACAGGGTACCAAGAGACCCAGTACTTC
CASSGLTGYQETQYF
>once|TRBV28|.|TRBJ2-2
TGTGCCAGCAGTTTCCCAGGGGTCATCCCCGGGGAGCTGTTTTTT
CASSFPGVIPGELFF
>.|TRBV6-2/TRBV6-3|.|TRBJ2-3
TGTGCCAGCAGTTTCAGGGGCGCCCGCACAGATACGCAGTATTTT
CASSFRGARTDTQYF
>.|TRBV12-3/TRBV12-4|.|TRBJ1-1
TGTGCCAGCAGTTTGAACAGGCGTGTGGCTTTCTTT
CASSLNRRVAFF
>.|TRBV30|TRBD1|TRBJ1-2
TGTGCCTGGAGTGTAAGAGGCAGGGGGCCCGTCTATGGCTACACCTTC
CAWSVRGRGPVYGYTF
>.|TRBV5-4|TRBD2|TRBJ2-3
TGTGCCAGCAGGAATACTAGCGGGGGAGCCTATACGCAGTATTTT
CASRNTSGGAYTQYF
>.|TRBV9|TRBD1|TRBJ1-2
TGTGCCAGCAGCGGAAATCGGGACAGGGGGATCTATGGCTACACCTTC
CASSGNRDRGIYGYTF
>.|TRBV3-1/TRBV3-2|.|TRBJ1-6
TGTGCCAGCAGCGCCAGGGGCCTCTCCTATAATTCACCCCTCCACTTT
CASSARGLSYNSPLHF
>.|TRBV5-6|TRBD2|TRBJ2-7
TGTGCCAGCAGCCCTGGACTAGCGGGGGCCTCCTACGAGCAGTACTTC
CASSPGLAGASYEQYF
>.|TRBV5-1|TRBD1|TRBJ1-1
TGCGCCAGCAGCCCCGGGGACAGAGACCACACTGAAGCTTTCTTT
CASSPGDRDHTEAFF
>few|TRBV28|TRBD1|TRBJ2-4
TGTGCCAGCGGGCGACAGGGGGCAGAGAACATTCAGTACTTC
CASGRQGAENIQYF
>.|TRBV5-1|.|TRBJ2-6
TGCGCCAGCAGCTTGGCTGGGGCGTCTGGGGCCAACGTCCTGACTTTC
CASSLAGASGANVLTF
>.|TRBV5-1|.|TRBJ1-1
TGCGCCAGCAGCTTGGCCAGGGGGAACACTGAAGCTTTCTTT
CASSLARGNTEAFF
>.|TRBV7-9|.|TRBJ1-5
TGTGCCAGCAGCTTAGGGTGCCGGGCCCAGAGGGGGCAGCCCCAGCATTTT
CASSLGCRAQRGQPQHF
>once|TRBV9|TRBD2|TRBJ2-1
TGTGCCAGCAGCGCACTAGCGGGGGCGGACAATGAGCAGTTCTTC
CASSALAGADNEQFF
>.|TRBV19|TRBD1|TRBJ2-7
TGTGCCAGTAGTATCTGGGACAGGGACTACGAGCAGTACTTC
CASSIWDRDYEQYF
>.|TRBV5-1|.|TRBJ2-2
TGCGCCAGCAGCTCTCGGAACACCGGGGAGCTGTTTTTT
CASSSRNTGELFF